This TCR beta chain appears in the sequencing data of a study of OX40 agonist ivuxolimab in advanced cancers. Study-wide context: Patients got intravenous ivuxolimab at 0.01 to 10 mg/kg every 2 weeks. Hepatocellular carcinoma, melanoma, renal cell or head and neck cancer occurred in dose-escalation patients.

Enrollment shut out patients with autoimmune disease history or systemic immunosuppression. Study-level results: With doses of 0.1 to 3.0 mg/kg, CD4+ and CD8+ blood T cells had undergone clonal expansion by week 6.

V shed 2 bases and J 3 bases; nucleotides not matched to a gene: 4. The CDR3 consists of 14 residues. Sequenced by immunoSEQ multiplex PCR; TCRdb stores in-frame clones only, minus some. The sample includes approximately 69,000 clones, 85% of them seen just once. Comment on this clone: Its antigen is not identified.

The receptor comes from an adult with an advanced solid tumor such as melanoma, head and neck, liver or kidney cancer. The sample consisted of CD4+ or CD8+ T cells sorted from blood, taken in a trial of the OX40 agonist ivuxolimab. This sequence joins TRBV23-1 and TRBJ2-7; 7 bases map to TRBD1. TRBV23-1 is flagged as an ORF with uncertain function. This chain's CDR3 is CASSQTGDDYEQYV. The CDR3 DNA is TGCGCCAGCAGTCAAACAGGGGATGACTACGAGCAGTACGTC.